Following are 29 T cell receptor beta chains from one sample sequenced in a study of beta chain features in type 1 diabetes. Study results and caveats: In all four CD4+ subsets, TCRB CDR3 length was significantly, moderately reduced in type 1 diabetes.

These receptors' antigens are unknown. Reverse transcribing all isolated RNA meant expressed TCRB transcripts were sequenced. Here immunoSEQ multiplex PCR was the method, and the copy in TCRdb shows in-frame clones only, minus some. The sample lists hundreds of thousands of clones; around an eighth were seen once. Sequencing input: naive CD4+ T cells from blood. The origin of the receptors is a young man with type 1 diabetes.

This chain uses TRBV30 with TRBJ1-2; D may be TRBD1 (6 bases). Trimming pared 0 bases from V and 1 base from J, leaving 15 bases between. The CDR3 extends over 16 amino acids. Per the germline V gene, CDR1 is GTSNPN and CDR2 is SVGIG (reference sequence). The CDR3 protein is CAWSVGRGSNNYGYTF. CDR3 in DNA: TGTGCCTGGAGTGTAGGCAGGGGCTCTAATAACTATGGCTACACCTTC.

This chain uses TRBV6-6 with TRBJ2-7; D call uncertain. In germline, CDR1 is MNHNY, CDR2 SVGAGI (reference sequence). V lost 4 bases to trimming and J lost 1 base, with 11 bases between them. The CDR3 contains 14 residues. Written as DNA, the CDR3 is TGTGCCAGCAGTTCGCTCTCTGGGTCCTACGAGCAGTACTTC. It translates to CASSSLSGSYEQYF.

This clone was counted a few times. This sequence joins TRBV2 and TRBJ1-5, with TRBD1 matching 12 bases. The junction had 8 bases not matched to a gene; V was cut back by 6 bases and J by 8 bases. CDR1 is SNHLY, CDR2 FYNNEI, per germline. CDR3 length equals 15 residues. This CDR3 is CASSPGQGAGKPQHF. The CDR3 DNA sequence: TGTGCCAGCAGCCCGGGACAGGGGGCGGGTAAGCCCCAGCATTTT.

This chain joins TRBV15 and TRBJ2-7, with D maybe TRBD2 (6 bases). The germline V gene has CDR1 LNHNV and CDR2 YYDKDF (reference sequence). V lost 0 bases and J 1 base, leaving 10 bases between the germline ends. There are 15 residues in the CDR3. The CDR3 DNA reads as TGTGCCACCAGCAGAGACCCGGGGACTTCCTACGAGCAGTACTTC. It specifies CATSRDPGTSYEQYF.

The genes are TRBV10-3 and TRBJ2-7, with a tentative D call TRBD2 (5 bases). Germline V gives CDR1 ENHRY, CDR2 SYGVKD. Trimming removed 0 bases at V and 3 bases at J, with 15 bases between. The CDR3 length is 16 residues. The CDR3 sequence is CAISESAGVAYYEQYF. Here the CDR3 DNA reads TGTGCCATCAGTGAGTCAGCCGGGGTGGCATACTACGAGCAGTACTTC.

This chain connects TRBV6-5 to TRBJ2-5, with D hard to call. The germline V gene encodes CDR1 MNHEY and CDR2 SVGAGI. The ends were cut back, 2 bases at V and 5 bases at J, with 12 bases in the middle. The CDR3 loop spans 14 amino acids. CDR3 sequence reads: CASSYGVLAETQYF. The CDR3, as DNA: TGTGCCAGCAGTTACGGGGTCCTTGCGGAGACCCAGTACTTC.

Points on this clone: A junction boundary mismatches the germline segment, possibly from a read error. This rearrangement joins TRBV7-7 to TRBJ2-1; 8 nucleotides align to TRBD2. Looked up from germline, CDR1 is SSHAT and CDR2 is FNYEAQ (reference sequence). The CDR3 spans 15 residues. This chain's CDR3 is CASSPLGTSYNEQFF. DNA for the CDR3: TGTGCTAGCAGCCCCTTGGGGACTAGCTACAATGAGCAGTTCTTC.

This clone turned up a few times. The CDR3 DNA follows: TGTGCCAGCAGCCCCTCTGGTAGCGGTAACAATGAGCAGTTCTTC. This gives the protein CASSPSGSGNNEQFF. This chain links TRBV25-1 with TRBJ2-1, with D possibly matching TRBD2 (6 bases). The germline V and J ends were trimmed by 6 bases and 5 bases, with 17 bases remaining between them. CDR3 length equals 15 residues. Germline V gives CDR1 MGHDK, CDR2 SYGVNS.

The chain combines TRBV27 with TRBJ2-1, with D possibly being TRBD1 (6 bases). The CDR3 is made up of 15 amino acids. The germline CDR1 and CDR2 sequences are MNHEY and SMNVEV (reference sequence). The V gene lost 3 bases and the J gene lost 6 bases, with 15 bases spanning the gap. The DNA of the CDR3 is TGTGCCAGCAGTTTTTACCAAAACAGGGTCAATGAGCAGTTCTTC. Its protein product is CASSFYQNRVNEQFF.

This clone has only a few counts. The chain couples TRBV5-4 to TRBJ1-3, with D unclear. The CDR3 contains 14 residues. V lost 5 bases, J lost 0 bases, and 9 bases lay in between. The germline CDR1 and CDR2 sequences are SGHNT and YYREEE (reference sequence). CDR3 sequence: CASSATYSGNTIYF. Written as DNA, the CDR3 is TGTGCCAGCAGTGCTACGTACTCTGGAAACACCATATATTTT.

As regards this clone: Distinct nucleotide sequences in the sample also encode this CDR3. V and J are TRBV29-1 and TRBJ2-6, with 9 bases aligning to TRBD1. Trimming cost V 6 bases and J 0 bases; bases outside gene matches: 3. CDR1 is SQVTM, CDR2 ANQGSEA, per germline. The CDR3 runs 15 residues. The DNA for the CDR3 is TGCAGCGTCGGACAGGGGCTCTCTGGGGCCAACGTCCTGACTTTC. Protein product: CSVGQGLSGANVLTF.

In its sample, this clone was seen a few times. This chain joins TRBV30 and TRBJ2-2; 12 bases are shared with TRBD2. This CDR3 contains 16 residues. Losses at the gene ends were 8 bases for V and 0 bases for J; bases not matched to a gene: 7. From germline, CDR1 is GTSNPN and CDR2 SVGIG (reference sequence). This chain's CDR3 is CARTSGVLANTGELFF. The CDR3 bases are TGTGCCCGGACTAGCGGGGTCCTCGCGAACACCGGGGAGCTGTTTTTT.

Regarding this clone: The junction and the germline gene differ at one end; a read error may be behind it. V usage is TRBV7-7 and J usage is TRBJ2-2; D uncertain. The CDR3 loop spans 13 amino acids. The germline gives CDR1 SSHAT, CDR2 FNYEAQ (reference sequence). The CDR3 nucleotides are TGTGCTAGCAGCTTAGCTGAAACCGGGGAGCTGTTTTTT. As protein: CASSLAETGELFF.

This clone was counted between two and nine times. Other DNA sequences within the sample encode an identical CDR3. This chain connects TRBV30 to TRBJ1-5; D is ambiguous. The germline V and J ends were trimmed by 2 bases and 1 base, with 6 bases remaining between them. Germline V gives CDR1 GTSNPN, CDR2 SVGIG (reference sequence). The CDR3 is 13 residues long. The CDR3 spells CAWSSRSNQPQHF. Here the CDR3 DNA reads TGTGCCTGGAGTTCAAGGAGCAATCAGCCCCAGCATTTT.

This clone was found a few times. The J gene is TRBJ2-1, the V gene TRBV19, with 10 bases that match TRBD2. This CDR3 region has 15 residues. Germline V lookup: CDR1 LNHDA, CDR2 SQIVND (reference sequence). The junction had 6 bases not matched to a gene; V was cut back by 3 bases and J by 7 bases. The DNA for the CDR3 is TGTGCCAGTAGTATTAAAGCGGGGGGGCTAAATGAGCAGTTCTTC. This gives the protein CASSIKAGGLNEQFF.

The table lists this clone with a few counts. This chain links TRBV29-1 with TRBJ2-7; D uncertain. Germline CDR1 reads SQVTM; CDR2 reads ANQGSEA. This CDR3 is 13 amino acids long. V lost 6 bases, J lost 0 bases, and 12 bases lay in between. CDR3 in amino acids: CSVNGNFSYEQYF. The CDR3 DNA follows: TGCAGCGTCAATGGGAACTTCTCCTACGAGCAGTACTTC.

A word on this clone: This specimen includes other DNA sequences encoding the same CDR3. The CDR3 is CASSPPGVRNEQFF. As DNA, the CDR3 is TGTGCCAGCTCACCGCCGGGGGTCCGCAATGAGCAGTTCTTC. This rearrangement joins TRBV18 to TRBJ2-1, with a weak D call TRBD2 (6 bases). The germline gives CDR1 KGHSH, CDR2 LQKENI. Trimming cost V 3 bases and J 6 bases, with 12 bases left between them. CDR3 length: 14 residues.

V usage is TRBV28 and J usage is TRBJ2-7, with 8 bases aligning to TRBD1. The germline CDR1 and CDR2 sequences are MDHEN and SYDVKM. V shed 7 bases, J shed 5 bases, and the junction held 13 bases outside the gene matches. This CDR3 is 15 amino acids long. CDR3 coding DNA: TGTGCCAGCAAGTTGGCGACAGGGGTATCGAACGAGCAGTACTTC. The encoded protein is CASKLATGVSNEQYF. Full variable domain (remainder filled in from reference TRBV28 and TRBJ2-7): DVKVTQSSRYLVKRTGEKVFLECVQDMDHENMFWYRQDPGLGLRLIYFSYDVKMKEKGDIPEGYSVSREKKERFSLILESASTNQTSMYLCASKLATGVSNEQYFGPGTRLTVT.

This clone has a handful of counts. V is TRBV7-9 and J is TRBJ1-1; no firm D call. The germline V gene has CDR1 SEHNR and CDR2 FQNEAQ (reference sequence). The germline V and J ends were trimmed by 1 base and 4 bases, with 7 bases remaining between them. The CDR3 length is 13 residues. The CDR3 loop is CASSLGAATEAFF. The CDR3 DNA reads as TGTGCCAGCAGCTTAGGGGCCGCCACTGAAGCTTTCTTT. Variable domain in full (rest from reference TRBV7-9 and TRBJ1-1): DTGVSQNPRHKITKRGQNVTFRCDPISEHNRLYWYRQTLGQGPEFLTYFQNEAQLEKSRLLSDRFSAERPKGSFSTLEIQRTEQGDSAMYLCASSLGAATEAFFGQGTRLTVV.

Comments on this clone: This may be a read error, as it is one base from a much larger clone. The chain links TRBV13 to TRBJ2-6; D is undetermined. This CDR3 has 13 residues. Trimming took off 3 bases at V and 2 bases at J, with 2 bases between the two ends. Germline V CDR1 and CDR2: PRHDT, FYEKMQ (reference sequence). The CDR3 loop is CASSFAGANVLTF. The CDR3 DNA follows: TGTGCCAGCAGCTTCGCTGGGGCCAACGTCCTGACTTTC.

V is TRBV14 and J is TRBJ2-2; possible D gene TRBD2, 6 bases. Germline values: CDR1 SGHDN, CDR2 FVKESK. V lost 4 bases and J 2 bases, leaving 14 bases between the germline ends. This CDR3 is 16 amino acids long. For the CDR3, the DNA is TGTGCCAGCAGCCGCCTAGGGGACTTCAACACCGGGGAGCTGTTTTTT. This sequence encodes CASSRLGDFNTGELFF.

The sample holds a few counts of this clone. The same CDR3 also results from other DNA sequences found in this sample. The CDR3 protein is CASSPGTGDTQYF. The CDR3 bases are TGTGCCAGCTCCCCCGGGACAGGGGATACGCAGTATTTT. The chain couples TRBV18 to TRBJ2-3; 9 bases map to TRBD1. This CDR3 spans 13 amino acids. CDR1 and CDR2 (germline): KGHSH, LQKENI. V shed 6 bases, J shed 6 bases, and the junction held 4 bases outside the gene matches.

The CDR3 protein is CASSEAAWDGANVLTF. The CDR3 region has the DNA TGTGCCAGCAGTGAAGCAGCCTGGGACGGGGCCAACGTCCTGACTTTC. The chain uses TRBV6-1 and TRBJ2-6; D is possibly TRBD1 or TRBD2 (5 bases each). The CDR3 extends over 16 amino acids. The ends were cut back, 0 bases at V and 4 bases at J, with 10 bases in the middle. Germline assignment: CDR1 MNHNS and CDR2 SASEGT.

This clone was counted only a few times. V usage is TRBV18 and J usage is TRBJ2-7, with 7 nucleotides matching TRBD1. Germline loops: CDR1 KGHSH, CDR2 LQKENI. The CDR3 has 15 amino acids. After removal of 3 bases from V and 1 base from J, the junction contained 6 bases not matched to a gene. The CDR3 is CASSPRDRASYEQYF. The CDR3 DNA is TGTGCCAGCTCACCGAGAGACAGGGCGTCCTACGAGCAGTACTTC.

This clone was found a few times. DNA of the CDR3: TGTGCCAGCAGCCTCACCGGGACAGTTAACACTGAAGCTTTCTTT. Residues: CASSLTGTVNTEAFF. This chain joins TRBV7-9 and TRBJ1-1; 7 bases line up with TRBD1. CDR1 and CDR2 (germline): SEHNR, FQNEAQ (reference sequence). CDR3 length: 15 amino acids. Trimming took 5 bases from V and 2 from J; bases not matched to a gene: 8.

The chain has TRBV4-3 and TRBJ2-1; TRBD2 agrees at 9 bases. The CDR3 spans 15 residues. Trimming at V came to 5 bases and at J to 7 bases, leaving 9 bases not matched to a gene. Per germline, CDR1 LGHNA and CDR2 YSLEER. CDR3 loop: CASSSRVAGENEQFF. The CDR3 DNA reads as TGCGCCAGCAGCTCCCGGGTAGCGGGGGAAAATGAGCAGTTCTTC.

This clone has just a few counts. Germline is not matched at one junction end, which may reflect a read error. This chain connects TRBV11-2 to TRBJ2-1; TRBD2 matches at 10 bases. Germline V gene sequence: CDR1 SGHAT, CDR2 FQNNGV. This CDR3 has 12 amino acids. The CDR3 nucleotides are TGTGCCAGCAGCTTCCAGCGGGGGGGATCGATCTTC. Amino acids: CASSFQRGGSIF. The full variable domain, rest sourced from reference TRBV11-2 and TRBJ2-1, is EAGVAQSPRYKIIEKRQSVAFWCNPISGHATLYWYQQILGQGPKLLIQFQNNGVVDDSQLPKDRFSAERLKGVDSTLKIQPAKLEDSAVYLCASSFQRGGSIFGPGTRLTVL.

The V and J genes are TRBV5-1 and TRBJ2-1, with TRBD2 matching 9 bases. This CDR3 is 15 amino acids long. The germline CDR1 and CDR2 sequences are SGHRS and YFSETQ. The V gene end was trimmed by 4 bases and the J gene end by 3 bases; junction bases not matched to a gene: 5. This chain's CDR3 is CASSLRLADYNEQFF. The CDR3, as DNA: TGCGCCAGCAGCCTACGACTAGCGGACTACAATGAGCAGTTCTTC.

The chain employs TRBV5-1 and TRBJ2-3, with a possible D match to TRBD1 (7 bases). The CDR3 has 15 amino acids. Trimming removed 4 bases from V and 1 base from J, with 13 bases in between. Germline V lookup: CDR1 SGHRS, CDR2 YFSETQ. DNA of the CDR3: TGCGCCAGCAGCCGGGGGACAGATGGCACAGATACGCAGTATTTT. This encodes CASSRGTDGTDTQYF.